One and the same sample provided the 22 T cell receptor beta chains below, sequenced in a study of tumor and adjacent non-tumor tissue in lung cancer. The template was RNA from unsorted bulk tissue. The library came from three nested PCR rounds adapted from ARM-PCR protocols. One entry per CDR3 protein, called by TCRdb with MiXCR from the multiplex PCR reads. The sample has 75,000 to 95,000 distinct CDR3 sequences, 67% seen once. Input material: lung tumor tissue. The receptors derive from a man aged 60-69 years with non-small cell lung cancer.

This clonotype appeared a single time. This CDR3 fails to terminate in the conserved phenylalanine or tryptophan, so it likely reflects a read error. The chain uses TRBV6-5 and TRBJ2-6, with D maybe TRBD1 (6 bases). Germline values: CDR1 MNHEY, CDR2 SVGAGI. The CDR3 sequence is 16 residues long. Trimming cost V 6 bases and J 0 bases, with 12 bases left between them. The CDR3 here is CASSLGQNSGANVLTI. The CDR3 bases are TGTGCCAGCAGCCTGGGACAAAACTCTGGGGCCAACGTCCTGACTATT.

On this clonotype: Just one base apart from a much larger clone, this may be a read error. The gene calls are TRBV20-1 and TRBJ1-6; the D is unclear. The V and J ends lost 3 bases and 10 bases respectively, with 19 bases between them. The CDR3 totals 15 residues. Germline values: CDR1 DFQATT, CDR2 SNEGSKA (reference sequence). CDR3 in amino acids: CSASPGPRSGSPLHF. The CDR3 nucleotides are TGCAGTGCTAGTCCTGGGCCGAGGTCGGGATCACCCCTCCACTTT.

Concerning this clonotype: This sequence may be a read error, since a much larger clone differs from it by one base. The chain uses TRBV20-1 and TRBJ2-1, with TRBD2 matching over 9 bases. Looked up from germline, CDR1 is DFQATT and CDR2 is SNEGSKA (reference sequence). The CDR3 length is 14 residues. V shed 7 bases, J shed 5 bases, and the junction held 9 bases outside the gene matches. This CDR3 is CSGRGAGGNNEQFF. CDR3 coding DNA: TGCAGTGGTAGGGGTGCGGGAGGGAACAATGAGCAGTTCTTC.

Concerning this clonotype itself: Given the absence of the conserved phenylalanine or tryptophan at the CDR3 end, a read error is likely. The DNA is left out, because the CDR3 cannot be placed on it with certainty; the CDR3 is given as TCRdb lists it. This chain joins TRBV11-1 and TRBJ2-1; the D call TRBD2 from the table was never checked on the DNA. Germline values: CDR1 SGHAT, CDR2 FQDESV (reference sequence). The CDR3 adds up to 14 amino acids, both ends counted. CDR3 residues: CASSFIGSQDEQFL.

On this clonotype itself: This may come from a read error, since a much larger clone is one base off. The CDR3 DNA reads TGTGCCAGCGGTTCGGGAGAGGGGGCACCAACCTACGAGCAGTACTTC. Protein: CASGSGEGAPTYEQYF. This sequence joins TRBV6-6 and TRBJ2-7, with D perhaps matching TRBD1 (7 bases). Germline V CDR1 and CDR2: MNHNY, SVGAGI (reference sequence). V lost 8 bases and J 2 bases, leaving 22 bases between the germline ends. The CDR3 sequence is 16 residues long.

This clonotype was seen at least ten times. A much larger clonotype is one base distant, so this may be a read error. J is TRBJ1-6 and V is TRBV6-5, with TRBD1 matching over 9 bases. V dropped 0 bases and J dropped 11; count of bases not matched to a gene: 8. The CDR3 covers 16 residues. The V gene's germline CDR1 is MNHEY and CDR2 SVGAGI. This CDR3 reads CASSYSGQGGHPPLHF. DNA of the CDR3: TGTGCCAGCAGTTACTCGGGACAGGGAGGTCATCCACCCCTCCACTTT.

Comment on this clonotype: At one of its ends the junction is not consistent with the germline gene, which may arise from a read error. This chain joins TRBV6-5 and TRBJ2-5; D not resolved. Germline CDR1 is MNHEY and CDR2 is SVGAGI. The CDR3 consists of 14 residues. CDR3 sequence: CTSSNSGTSETQYF. CDR3 in DNA: TGTACCAGCAGTAACTCCGGAACATCAGAGACCCAGTACTTC.

Comment on this clonotype: A much more abundant neighbour one base away suggests this may be a read error. The gene calls are TRBV5-6 and TRBJ1-3, with 7 bases fitting TRBD1. The CDR3 is 14 amino acids. From germline, CDR1 is SGHDT and CDR2 YYEEEE. The CDR3 nucleotides read TGTGTCAGCAGCTTCCGACAGGGATGGAACACCATATATTTT. Encoded protein: CVSSFRQGWNTIYF.

This chain links TRBV12-3 or TRBV12-4 with TRBJ1-2; TRBD1 might be the D (6 bases). CDR3 length equals 14 residues. V lost 5 bases to trimming and J lost 6 bases, with 16 bases between them. The CDR3 region has the DNA TGTGCCAGCAGTACGACAGGTCGTTTAGATGGCTACACCTTC. Translated, it gives CASSTTGRLDGYTF.

As concerns this clonotype: Just one base apart from a much larger clone, this may be a read error. This chain uses TRBV28 with TRBJ2-3; 10 positions match TRBD1. There are 16 residues in the CDR3. CDR1 MDHEN and CDR2 SYDVKM come from the germline V gene. Here the CDR3 DNA reads TGTGTCAGCAGTCCTAGGGACAGGGGAATTCGGAATACGCAGTATTTT. Residues: CVSSPRDRGIRNTQYF.

On this clonotype: In this CDR3 the conserved last residue, phenylalanine or tryptophan, is missing, so a read error is likely. J is TRBJ1-5 and V is TRBV6-5, with a weak D call TRBD1 (5 bases). Trimming removed 6 bases from V and 2 bases from J, with 11 bases in between. The CDR3 is made up of 14 amino acids. Germline CDR1 and CDR2: MNHEY and SVGAGI. CDR3 coding DNA: TGTGCCAGCAGCCCTCAGGGTCGCAATCAGCCCCAGCATCTT. Protein sequence: CASSPQGRNQPQHL.

On this clonotype: A read error is possible here, since a much larger clone lies one base away. The chain links TRBV14 to TRBJ2-1; 10 bases fit TRBD1. Germline CDR1 and CDR2: SGHDN and FVKESK. CDR3 size: 15 residues. The CDR3 DNA reads TGTGCCAGCAGCCAGGGACAGGGGTTAATCAATGAGCGGTTCTTC. Translation gives CASSQGQGLINERFF.

This clonotype was counted many times. This chain connects TRBV4-1 to TRBJ2-5, with unresolved D. Germline assignment: CDR1 MGHRA and CDR2 YSYEKL. The CDR3 runs 14 residues. Trimming stripped 2 bases from V and 0 bases from J, with 7 bases between. As DNA, the CDR3 is TGCGCCAGCAGCCAATTACGGCACCAAGAGACCCAGTACTTC. The encoded protein is CASSQLRHQETQYF.

This clonotype was detected only a few times. CDR3: CASSSGGFAATYEQYF. The CDR3 DNA reads as TGTGCCAGCAGCTCAGGGGGGTTTGCGGCAACCTACGAGCAGTACTTC. The rearrangement uses TRBV7-2 and TRBJ2-7; D is possibly TRBD1 (7 bases). Germline-derived CDR1 and CDR2 are SGHTA and FQGNSA. The CDR3 is 16 amino acids. The V and J ends lost 4 bases and 2 bases respectively, with 18 bases between them.

Worth noting for this clonotype: Just one base apart from a much larger clone, this may be a read error. V gene TRBV5-5 combines with J gene TRBJ1-5; TRBD1 agrees at 9 bases. Per the germline V gene, CDR1 is SGHKS and CDR2 is YYEKEE (reference sequence). The CDR3 is 14 amino acids. In DNA, the CDR3 is TGTGCCAGCAGCCGGACAGGGGAAGTCCAGCCCCAGCAATTT. The encoded protein is CASSRTGEVQPQQF.

Concerning this clonotype itself: A read error is possible here, since a much larger clone lies one base away. This is likely a read error, given that the CDR3 carries no conserved phenylalanine or tryptophan at its end. This rearrangement joins TRBV5-4 to TRBJ2-5; TRBD2 matches 11 bases. Germline values: CDR1 SGHNT, CDR2 YYREEE (reference sequence). The V gene end was trimmed by 4 bases and the J gene end by 1 base; junction bases not matched to a gene: 6. This CDR3 is 16 amino acids long. CDR3 in amino acids: CASSPLAGGIQETQYY. The CDR3 DNA follows: TGTGCCAGCAGCCCGCTAGCGGGGGGTATCCAAGAGACCCAGTACTAC.

As regards this clonotype: This sequence may be a read error, since a much larger clone differs from it by one base. The chain uses TRBV20-1 and TRBJ2-5, with no clear D. Germline loops: CDR1 DFQATT, CDR2 SNEGSKA (reference sequence). The germline V and J ends were trimmed by 6 bases and 1 base, with 9 bases remaining between them. The CDR3 is made up of 12 amino acids. The CDR3 is CSAQRTQETQYF. CDR3 coding DNA: TGCAGTGCCCAACGAACCCAAGAGACCCAGTACTTC.

To note about this clonotype: Mismatch with germline at one junction end may stem from a read error. The CDR3 region is CSVEERLGSYEQSF. In DNA form, the CDR3 reads TGCAGCGTTGAGGAGAGGTTGGGCTCCTACGAGCAGTCCTTC. The J gene is TRBJ2-7, the V gene TRBV29-1; D unclear. The CDR3 runs to 14 residues. From germline, CDR1 is SQVTM and CDR2 ANQGSEA.

As regards this clonotype: An end of the junction does not agree with germline; a read error may underlie this. V and J are TRBV5-5 and TRBJ2-2; D could derive from TRBD1 or TRBD2 (5 bases each). The CDR3 loop spans 15 amino acids. Germline assignment: CDR1 SGHKS and CDR2 YYEKEE (reference sequence). The CDR3 loop is CASSFGMGRTGELFF. The DNA for the CDR3 is TGTGCCAGCAGCTTTGGCATGGGGCGCACCGGGGAGCTGTTCTTT.

The chain carries TRBV11-3 and TRBJ2-5; D remains ambiguous. CDR3 length: 15 residues. V was shortened by 2 bases and J by 3 bases, with 13 bases between the two germline ends. CDR1 is SGHNT and CDR2 is YENEEA in the germline V gene. The CDR3: CASSLHAGDEETQYF. As DNA, the CDR3 is TGTGCCAGCAGCTTACATGCAGGAGATGAAGAGACCCAGTACTTC. Full variable domain (missing parts from reference TRBV11-3 and TRBJ2-5): EAGVVQSPRYKIIEKKQPVAFWCNPISGHNTLYWYLQNLGQGPELLIRYENEEAVDDSQLPKDRFSAERLKGVDSTLKIQPAELGDSAVYLCASSLHAGDEETQYFGPGTRLLVL.

A word on this clonotype: This CDR3 fails to terminate in the conserved phenylalanine or tryptophan, so it likely reflects a read error. The J gene is TRBJ2-7, the V gene TRBV29-1; D not resolved. The ends were cut back, 0 bases at V and 4 bases at J, with 7 bases in the middle. This CDR3 spans 12 amino acids. The germline V gene encodes CDR1 SQVTM and CDR2 ANQGSEA. The CDR3 bases are TGCAGCGTTGAAGAAGCCACATACGAGCAGTACATC. Protein sequence: CSVEEATYEQYI.

For this clonotype: A junction end diverges from the germline sequence, so it may reflect a read error. V is TRBV10-1 and J is TRBJ2-2, with D perhaps TRBD2 (6 bases). This CDR3 region has 12 residues. The germline V gene has CDR1 WNHNN and CDR2 SYGVQD (reference sequence). The DNA for the CDR3 is TGCGCCGGCAGTGAGGGGCCCGGGGGGCTGTTTTTT. Translated: CAGSEGPGGLFF.